This paragraph reports one T cell receptor (beta chain). Its antigen is unidentified. The data derive from a study of shared clonotypes between healthy human individuals. Broader study findings: The researchers took only blood, and tissue repertoires probably look different.

When replicate PCRs were run on unsorted PBMC, they used about 300 ng DNA, approximately 28,000 T cell genomes. Method: immunoSEQ multiplex PCR; TCRdb's copy keeps in-frame clones and lacks some. The profile shows fewer than 550,000 clones, roughly 85% of them singletons. CDR1 is SQVTM, CDR2 ANQGSEA, per germline. V lost 3 bases and J lost 4; bases outside the gene matches: 9. The CDR3 totals 15 residues. Material: PBMCs. This TCR was sampled from a woman between 40 and 50 years old in good health. Some clones in this sample may be carry-over from other donors' samples. The chain joins TRBV29-1 to TRBJ1-1; 9 bases fit TRBD1. The CDR3 loop reads CSVDTTGQGPTEAFF. The DNA of the CDR3 is TGCAGCGTTGACACCACGGGACAGGGACCCACTGAAGCTTTCTTT. Filled out from reference TRBV29-1 and TRBJ1-1, the complete variable domain reads SAVISQKPSRDICQRGTSLTIQCQVDSQVTMMFWYRQQPGQSLTLIATANQGSEATYESGFVIDKFPISRPNLTFSTLTVSNMSPEDSSIYLCSVDTTGQGPTEAFFGQGTRLTVV.